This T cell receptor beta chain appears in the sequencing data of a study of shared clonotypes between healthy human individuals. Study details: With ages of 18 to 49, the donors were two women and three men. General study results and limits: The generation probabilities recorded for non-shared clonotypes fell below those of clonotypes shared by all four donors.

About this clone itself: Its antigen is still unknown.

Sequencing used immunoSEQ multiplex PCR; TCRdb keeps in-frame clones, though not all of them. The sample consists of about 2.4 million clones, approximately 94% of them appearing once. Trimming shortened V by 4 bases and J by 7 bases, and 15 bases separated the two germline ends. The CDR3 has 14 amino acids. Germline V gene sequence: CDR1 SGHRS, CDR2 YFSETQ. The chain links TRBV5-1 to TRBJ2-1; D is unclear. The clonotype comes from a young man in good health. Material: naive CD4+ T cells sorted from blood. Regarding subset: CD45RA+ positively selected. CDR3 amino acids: CASSQASVLNEQFF. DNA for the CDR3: TGCGCCAGCAGCCAGGCCAGCGTCTTAAATGAGCAGTTCTTC.